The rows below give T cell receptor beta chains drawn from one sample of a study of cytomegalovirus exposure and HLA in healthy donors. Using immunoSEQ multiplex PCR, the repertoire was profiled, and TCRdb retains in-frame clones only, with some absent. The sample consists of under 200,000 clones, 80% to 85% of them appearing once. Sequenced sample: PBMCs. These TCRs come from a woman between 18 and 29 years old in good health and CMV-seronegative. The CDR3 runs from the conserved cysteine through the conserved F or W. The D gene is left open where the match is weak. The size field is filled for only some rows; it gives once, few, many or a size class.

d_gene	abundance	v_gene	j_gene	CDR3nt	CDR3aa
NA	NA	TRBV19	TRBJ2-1	TGTGCCAGTACCCCAACAGGGAACAATGAGCAGTTCTTC	CASTPTGNNEQFF
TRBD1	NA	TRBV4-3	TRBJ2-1	TGCGCCAGCAGCCAAGAGAGACAGGGGGGATACAATGAGCAGTTCTTC	CASSQERQGGYNEQFF
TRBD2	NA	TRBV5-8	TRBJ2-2	TGTGCCAGCAGCTTGGAAACTAGCGGGAAGACACTCCAAAACACCGGGGAGCTGTTTTTT	CASSLETSGKTLQNTGELFF
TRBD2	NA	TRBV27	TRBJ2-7	TGTGCCAGCAGTTTGCTCGGGACTAGCGGGAGCTACGAGCAGTACTTC	CASSLLGTSGSYEQYF
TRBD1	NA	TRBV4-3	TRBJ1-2	TGCGCCAGCAGCCAAGATATAGGGACAGGGGTTCGGGATGGCTACACCTTC	CASSQDIGTGVRDGYTF
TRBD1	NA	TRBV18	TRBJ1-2	TGTGCCAGCTCACCACCTGGACAGGGGGGAATGTGCACCTTC	CASSPPGQGGMCTF
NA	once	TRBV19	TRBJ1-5	TGTGCCAGTACTGGGCTACTTAGGGGTGATAGCAATCAGCCCCAGCATTTT	CASTGLLRGDSNQPQHF
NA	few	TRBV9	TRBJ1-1	TGTGCCAGCAGCGTGGCGGGTTCTGAAGCTTTCTTT	CASSVAGSEAFF
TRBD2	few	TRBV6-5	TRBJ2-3	TGTGCCAGCCGGGCTAGCGGGTATTTGGATACGCAGTATTTT	CASRASGYLDTQYF
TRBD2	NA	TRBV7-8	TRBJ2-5	TGTGCCAGCAGCCCGGGGACTAGCGGGAAAGAGACCCAGTACTTC	CASSPGTSGKETQYF
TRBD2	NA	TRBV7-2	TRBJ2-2	TGTGCCAGCAGCACCCAACTAGCGGGAGTGGCCGGGGAGCTGTTTTTT	CASSTQLAGVAGELFF
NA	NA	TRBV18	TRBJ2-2	TGTGCCAGCTCACTTTTCGGTACAGCAGGCGGGGAGCTGTTTTTT	CASSLFGTAGGELFF
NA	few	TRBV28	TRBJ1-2	TGTGCCAGCAGTGCCACCCTAGGAAACTATGGCTACACCTTC	CASSATLGNYGYTF
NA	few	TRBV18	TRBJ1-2	TGTGCCAGCTCACCATTGGCTGGCAGGGTGGATGGCTACACCTTC	CASSPLAGRVDGYTF
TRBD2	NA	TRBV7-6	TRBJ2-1	TGTGCCAGCAGCCCGCAAGGACTAGCGGGCTACAATGAGCAGTTCTTC	CASSPQGLAGYNEQFF
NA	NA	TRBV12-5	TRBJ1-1	TGTGCTAGTGATCCGACATACATGAACACTGAAGCTTTCTTT	CASDPTYMNTEAFF
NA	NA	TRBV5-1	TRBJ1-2	TGCGCCAGCAGCCCAAACTCGGGGGGGAGTAGGGGCTACACCTTC	CASSPNSGGSRGYTF
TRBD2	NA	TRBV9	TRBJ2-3	TGTGCCAGCAGCGTAGGGACTAGCGGGAGTGGAGATACGCAGTATTTT	CASSVGTSGSGDTQYF
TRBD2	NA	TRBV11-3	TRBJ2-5	TGTGCCAGCAGCTCGCCGACTAGCGAAGAGACCCAGTACTTC	CASSSPTSEETQYF
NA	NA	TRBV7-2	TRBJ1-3	TGTGCCAGCAGCCGGACTCCCCGGAACACCATATATTTT	CASSRTPRNTIYF
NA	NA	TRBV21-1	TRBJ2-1	TGTGCCAGCAGGGAGAGTCTTTATGAGCAGTTCTTC	CASRESLYEQFF
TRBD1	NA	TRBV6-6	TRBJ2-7	TGTGCCAGCAGTCCCGTAGGGGGCGGGCACGAGCAGTACTTC	CASSPVGGGHEQYF
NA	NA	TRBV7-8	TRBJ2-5	TGTGCCAGCAGCTCCGAGTACCAAGAGACCCAGTACTTC	CASSSEYQETQYF
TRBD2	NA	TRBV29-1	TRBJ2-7	TGCAGCGCCGCCGGGACTAGCGTACCGGTCTACGAGCAGTACTTC	CSAAGTSVPVYEQYF
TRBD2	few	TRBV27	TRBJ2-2	TGTGCCAGCAGTCTGGACTCGACTAGCGTTCTGAACACCGGGGAGCTGTTTTTT	CASSLDSTSVLNTGELFF
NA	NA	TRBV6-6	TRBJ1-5	TGTGCCAGCAGTTCGGGGGAGGTTAACAATCAGCCCCAGCATTTT	CASSSGEVNNQPQHF
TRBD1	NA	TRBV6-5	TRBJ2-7	TGTGCCAGCAACCTACCGGGACAGGGGGCCGACGAGCAGTACTTC	CASNLPGQGADEQYF
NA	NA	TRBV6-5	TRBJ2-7	TGTGCCAGCAGTTCCACGCTTAGCGAGAGATTCAACGAGCAGTACTTC	CASSSTLSERFNEQYF
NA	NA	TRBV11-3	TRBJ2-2	TGTGCCAGCCAGGTCGGGGGTACCGGGGAGCTGTTTTTT	CASQVGGTGELFF
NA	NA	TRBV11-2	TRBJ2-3	TGTGCCAGCAGCCCAAGACTCGGGACTGCAACCACAGATACGCAGTATTTT	CASSPRLGTATTDTQYF
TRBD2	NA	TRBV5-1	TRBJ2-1	TGCGCCAGCAGCTTTAGCGGGGACTACAATGAGCAGTTCTTC	CASSFSGDYNEQFF
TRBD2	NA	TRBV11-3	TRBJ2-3	TGTGCCACCCAGGGGTGGCTAGCGGGAGATACGCAGTATTTT	CATQGWLAGDTQYF
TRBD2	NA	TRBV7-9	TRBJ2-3	TGTGCCAGCAGCTCGACTAGCGGGAGGGCCATAGATACGCAGTATTTT	CASSSTSGRAIDTQYF
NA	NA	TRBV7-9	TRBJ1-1	TGTGCCAGCAGCCCTATCCACGGGGACACTGAAGCTTTCTTT	CASSPIHGDTEAFF
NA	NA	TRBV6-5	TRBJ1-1	TGTGCCAGCAGTTCTTCAGGAGGGGAGACTGAAGCTTTCTTT	CASSSSGGETEAFF
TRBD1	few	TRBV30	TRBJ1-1	TGTGCCTGGCTTGACCAGGGGGCTGGTTTCTTT	CAWLDQGAGFF
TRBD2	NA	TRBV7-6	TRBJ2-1	TGTGCCAGCAGCTTAGGGGAGCGGGAGTACAATGAGCAGTTCTTC	CASSLGEREYNEQFF
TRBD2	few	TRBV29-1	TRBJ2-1	TGCAGCGTCGGCGGGGGACTCAACAATGAGCAGTTCTTC	CSVGGGLNNEQFF
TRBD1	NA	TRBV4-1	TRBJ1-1	TGCGCCAGCAGCTTACAGGGGCGGGGTGAAGCTTTCTTT	CASSLQGRGEAFF
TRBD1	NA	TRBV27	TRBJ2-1	TGTGCCAGCAGTTTAAGGACAGGAAGGCCTACCAATGAGCAGTTCTTC	CASSLRTGRPTNEQFF
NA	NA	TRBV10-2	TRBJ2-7	TGCGCCAGCAGTGAGCGGGACTACGAGCAGTACTTC	CASSERDYEQYF
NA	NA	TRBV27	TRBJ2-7	TGTGCCAGCAGTCATAGCGGCTCGACGTACGAGCAGTACTTC	CASSHSGSTYEQYF
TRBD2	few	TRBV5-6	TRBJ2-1	TGTGCCAGCAGCTTCGGCCTAGCGGGGTACAATGAGCAGTTCTTC	CASSFGLAGYNEQFF
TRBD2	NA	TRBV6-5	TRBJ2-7	TGTGCCAGCAGTTATAGGCTAGCGGGGGCCTACGAGCAGTACTTC	CASSYRLAGAYEQYF
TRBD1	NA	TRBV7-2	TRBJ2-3	TGTGCCAGCAGCTTGAGGGGACAGAGCACAGATACGCAGTATTTT	CASSLRGQSTDTQYF
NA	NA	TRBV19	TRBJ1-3	TGTGCCAGTATCCCTTTGACTCATGGAAACACCATATATTTT	CASIPLTHGNTIYF
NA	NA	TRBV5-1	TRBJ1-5	TGCGCCAGCAACTGGGACGGGAGGGGCAATCAGCCCCAGCATTTT	CASNWDGRGNQPQHF
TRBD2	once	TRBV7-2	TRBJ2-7	TGTGCCAGCAGCCCTTGGACTAGCGGGAAGGGCGAGCAGTACTTC	CASSPWTSGKGEQYF
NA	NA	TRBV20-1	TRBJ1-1	TGCAGTGCCGGACAGAACACTGAAGCTTTCTTT	CSAGQNTEAFF
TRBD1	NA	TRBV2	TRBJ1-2	TGTGCCAGCAGGAATGGACAGGGAGGATGGGGCTACACCTTC	CASRNGQGGWGYTF